This T cell receptor beta chain appears in the sequencing data of a study of shared T cell receptors in the human thymus. Trimming took off 1 base at V and 4 bases at J, with 4 bases between the two ends. Germline-derived CDR1 and CDR2 are MGHRA and YSYEKL. The CDR3 is made up of 12 amino acids. Sequencing was performed with immunoSEQ multiplex PCR; in TCRdb, only in-frame clones are kept and a portion is missing. The top ten hold approximately 0.0097% of the sample, which has about 660,000 clones, over 75% seen once. This same sample was also taken into another study, of human thymus T cells. From that second work: The donor group consisted of healthy Finnish infants who were having corrective surgery for congenital heart defects. Surgeons resected thymus tissue during corrective heart surgery. An apparent bias in V and J gene usage was seen in thymic and blood repertoires.

V usage is TRBV4-1 and J usage is TRBJ1-1, with D hard to call. The specimen sequenced was thymocytes. The TCR originated in a boy in the first two years of life with a congenital heart defect. In DNA form, the CDR3 reads TGCGCCAGCAGCCAAGTCGGCACTGAAGCTTTCTTT. This translates into CASSQVGTEAFF.